The rows below give T cell receptor beta chains drawn from one sample of a study of OX40 agonist ivuxolimab in advanced cancers. Here immunoSEQ multiplex PCR was the method, and the copy in TCRdb shows in-frame clones only, minus some. The table shows roughly 64,000 clones, with approximately 84% occurring only once. Source: CD4+ or CD8+ T cells sorted from blood, taken in a trial of the OX40 agonist ivuxolimab. The origin of the receptors is an adult with an advanced solid tumor such as melanoma, head and neck, liver or kidney cancer. The CDR3 runs from the conserved cysteine through the conserved F or W. A D gene is named only where the DNA matches it firmly. For some rows the clone size is stated as once, few or many, or as a class when expanded; others skip it.

>.|TRBV19|.|14|TRBJ2-5
TGTGCCAGTAGTTTCGGGGGAGATAGAGAGACCCAGTACTTC
CASSFGGDRETQYF
>.|TRBV6-4|.|15|TRBJ2-7
TGTGCCAGCAGTGAGGGCTACTCATTCTCCTACGAGCAGTACTTC
CASSEGYSFSYEQYF
>once|TRBV9|.|18|TRBJ2-1
TGTGCCAGCAGCCCTCAGACTGGCGGGTTAAGCTCCTACAATGAGCAGTTCTTC
CASSPQTGGLSSYNEQFF
>.|TRBV29-1|.|14|TRBJ2-3
TGCAGCGCCCTAGGGGGCGGGGTGTCAGATACGCAGTATTTT
CSALGGGVSDTQYF
>.|TRBV2|.|11|TRBJ2-7
TGTGCCAGCAGTGTTTTAGTTGGGCAGTACTTC
CASSVLVGQYF
>.|TRBV18|.|15|TRBJ1-2
TGTGCCAGCGCACTTCAGCCAAGACTCCCCTATGGCTACACCTTC
CASALQPRLPYGYTF
>.|TRBV2|.|14|TRBJ1-5
TGTGCCAGCAGTAGGGAGGATAGCAATCAGCCCCAGCATTTT
CASSREDSNQPQHF
>.|TRBV6-6|TRBD1|14|TRBJ1-5
TGTGCCAGCAGTTACGGGGACAGGGGTCAGCCCCAGCATTTT
CASSYGDRGQPQHF
>.|TRBV30|TRBD1|16|TRBJ1-5
TGTGCCTGGAGTGTACCTGGGACAGGGAACAATCAGCCCCAGCATTTT
CAWSVPGTGNNQPQHF
>once|TRBV5-1|TRBD1|14|TRBJ2-7
TGCGCCAGCAGCTTGGGACAGGGGGCAGAAGAGCAGTACTTC
CASSLGQGAEEQYF
>.|TRBV7-6|.|14|TRBJ1-3
TGTGCCAGCAGCCCCACAACTCAGGGAAACACCATATATTTT
CASSPTTQGNTIYF
>.|TRBV5-5|TRBD1|15|TRBJ2-7
TGTGCCAGCAGCTCGCGGGCGAGGGGGCCGGGGGAGCAGTACTTC
CASSSRARGPGEQYF
>.|TRBV9|.|12|TRBJ1-1
TGTGCCAGCAGCGGGGACGGCGCTGAAGCTTTCTTT
CASSGDGAEAFF
>.|TRBV5-1|.|14|TRBJ2-5
TGCGCCAGCAGCGCCGTCGGGGAACCTGAGACCCAGTACTTC
CASSAVGEPETQYF
>.|TRBV27|TRBD1|17|TRBJ1-4
TGTGCCAGCAGTACCGGACAGGGAAGGGCTAAGAATGAAAAACTGTTTTTT
CASSTGQGRAKNEKLFF
>.|TRBV18|.|15|TRBJ1-5
TGTGCCAGCTCACCAGGGACAATGGGCAATCAGCCCCAGCATTTT
CASSPGTMGNQPQHF
>.|TRBV2|TRBD2|17|TRBJ2-5
TGTGCCAGCAGTGAACGGCGACTAGCGGGAGCTAGAGAGACCCAGTACTTC
CASSERRLAGARETQYF
>.|TRBV27|TRBD1|14|TRBJ1-2
TGTGCCAGCAGGGACACAGGGGAGGGGAGTGGCTACACCTTC
CASRDTGEGSGYTF
>medium-sized|TRBV4-2|TRBD2|16|TRBJ2-5
TGTGCCAGCAGCCGAGTAGCGGGGGGCCCCGAAGAGACCCAGTACTTC
CASSRVAGGPEETQYF
>.|TRBV5-4|.|16|TRBJ2-1
TGTGCCAGCAGCTTGGGTCAGACGGGCTTTGGCAATGAGCAGTTCTTC
CASSLGQTGFGNEQFF
>.|TRBV5-6|TRBD1|14|TRBJ1-4
TGTGCCAGCAGCATACAGGGGGCGAAGGAAAAACTGTTTTTT
CASSIQGAKEKLFF
>.|TRBV11-2|.|13|TRBJ1-3
TGTGCCAGCAGCTTACTCGTGGGAAACACCATATATTTT
CASSLLVGNTIYF
>.|TRBV15|.|22|TRBJ1-1
TGTGCCACCAGAAACCGTGACAGCCGAAAAATAGAAACAGGGTGGAGGCACACTGAAGCTTTCTTT
CATRNRDSRKIETGWRHTEAFF
>.|TRBV5-1|.|14|TRBJ2-2
TGCGCCAGCAGCGTGACTGGACGGGGTGCTAAGCTGTTTTTT
CASSVTGRGAKLFF
>.|TRBV18|.|14|TRBJ1-1
TGTGCCAGCTCACCGGCAGGGGCGGAAACTGAAGCTTTCTTT
CASSPAGAETEAFF
>.|TRBV7-6|.|14|TRBJ1-1
TGTGCCAGCAGCTTAGGGGAATCTTTTACTGAAGCTTTCTTT
CASSLGESFTEAFF
>.|TRBV7-9|.|15|TRBJ1-2
TGTGCCAGCAGCTTAGGGCCGCTTAATAACTATGGCTACACCTTC
CASSLGPLNNYGYTF
>.|TRBV10-2|.|12|TRBJ1-2
TGCGCCAGCGGGGGGACTAACTATGGCTACACCTTC
CASGGTNYGYTF
>.|TRBV10-3|TRBD1|14|TRBJ2-5
TGTGCCATCAGTGGACAGGGTTTTAAAGAGACCCAGTACTTC
CAISGQGFKETQYF
>.|TRBV18|TRBD1|16|TRBJ2-2
TGTGCCAGCTCACCCGACAGGGCGGCGAACACCGGGGAGCTGTTTTTT
CASSPDRAANTGELFF
>.|TRBV14|.|14|TRBJ1-2
TGTGCCAGCAGCCAAGATTGGGGGGGCGGTGGCTACACCTTC
CASSQDWGGGGYTF
>.|TRBV11-2|TRBD2|17|TRBJ2-7
TGTGCCAGCAGCCCTCTTCTAAGCGGGAGGGCCGGGTACGAGCAGTACTTC
CASSPLLSGRAGYEQYF
>.|TRBV7-2|TRBD2|15|TRBJ2-2
TGTGCCAGCAGCTTTAGCGGGCCGAACACCGGGGAGCTGTTTTTT
CASSFSGPNTGELFF
>.|TRBV2|TRBD1|13|TRBJ2-7
TGTGCCAGCCTTAGGACAGGATCCTACGAGCAGTACTTC
CASLRTGSYEQYF
>.|TRBV7-9|.|15|TRBJ2-4
TGTGCCAGCAGCCGCGACAGGATAGCCAAAAACATTCAGTACTTC
CASSRDRIAKNIQYF
>.|TRBV7-3|TRBD2|15|TRBJ2-1
TGTGCCAGCAGCTTATCAGGACTAGCGGGCAATGAGCAGTTCTTC
CASSLSGLAGNEQFF
>.|TRBV6-5|TRBD1|13|TRBJ1-1
TGCGCCAGCAGTTCGGGGACAGTCTTGAAAGCTTTCTTT
CASSSGTVLKAFF
>.|TRBV10-3|.|14|TRBJ2-2
TGTGCCATCATGACCAGCGTCGGCACCGGGGAGCTGTTTTTT
CAIMTSVGTGELFF
>once|TRBV5-6|.|14|TRBJ1-1
TGTGCCAGCAGCCCCCGGATAGACAACACTGAAGCTTTCTTT
CASSPRIDNTEAFF
>.|TRBV4-3|TRBD1|17|TRBJ1-2
TGCACCAGCAGCCAAGACTTGGCTACAGGGGGCTTCTATGGCTACACCTTC
CTSSQDLATGGFYGYTF
>.|TRBV6-5|.|14|TRBJ2-7
TGTGCCAGCCGTTCTGACAGTAGCCGCTACGAGCAGTACTTC
CASRSDSSRYEQYF
>.|TRBV5-1|.|14|TRBJ1-4
TGCGCCAGCAGCTTAGGATCAACTAATGAAAAACTGTTTTTT
CASSLGSTNEKLFF
>.|TRBV19|TRBD2|15|TRBJ2-5
TGTGCCAGTGGTGGACACTCGGGGGGCCAAGAGACCCAGTACTTC
CASGGHSGGQETQYF
>once|TRBV11-1|.|12|TRBJ2-2
TGTGCCAGCAGCTTGGGGATCGGGGAGCTGTTTTTT
CASSLGIGELFF
>.|TRBV30|TRBD2|16|TRBJ2-7
TGTGCCTGGAGTGTACAGTGGACTAGCGGTTCCTACGAGCAGTACTTC
CAWSVQWTSGSYEQYF
>.|TRBV2|TRBD1|16|TRBJ2-2
TGTGCCAGCACATCCATCTTGACAGGGTGGGACGGGGAGCTGTTTTTT
CASTSILTGWDGELFF